The 9 T cell receptor beta chains presented below share a single source sample, sequenced in a study of blood T cell repertoires in COVID-19. Assay: immunoSEQ multiplex PCR; the TCRdb copy retains only in-frame clones and omits some. The table has roughly 250,000 clones, 70% to 90% seen once. The sequenced sample consisted of PBMCs or T cells enriched from blood (not recorded which). Every receptor here comes from a woman aged 25 to 45 who had recovered from COVID-19.

The gene calls are TRBV7-3 and TRBJ2-6; D is possibly TRBD1 (5 bases). Germline V gene lookup returns CDR1 SGHTA and CDR2 FQGTGA. Between the trimmed V and J ends, which lost 5 bases and 4 bases, there was a span of 12 bases. This CDR3 has 15 amino acids. The CDR3 nucleotides are TGTGCCAGCAGCCCAGGGTTTACCGGGGCCAACGTCCTGACTTTC. This sequence encodes CASSPGFTGANVLTF.

V usage is TRBV19 and J usage is TRBJ1-1; possible D gene TRBD1, 5 bases. The CDR3 consists of 15 residues. Germline CDR1 reads LNHDA; CDR2 reads SQIVND (reference sequence). V dropped 5 bases and J dropped 3 bases, with 16 bases sitting between them. The CDR3, as DNA: TGTGCCAGTAGTGGGGGAGGAAGGACCCACACTGAAGCTTTCTTT. Its translation: CASSGGGRTHTEAFF.

The gene calls are TRBV3-1 (or the pseudogene TRBV3-2) and TRBJ2-1; 9 nucleotides agree with TRBD1. This CDR3 region has 17 residues. Germline V lookup: CDR1 LGHDT, CDR2 YNNKEL (reference sequence). Trimming removed 4 bases from V and 6 bases from J; junction bases left unmatched: 13. This CDR3 is CASSLPPQGTGPNEQFF. CDR3 DNA: TGTGCCAGCAGCCTGCCCCCCCAGGGGACAGGGCCCAATGAGCAGTTCTTC.

This clone has only one observation. The chain has TRBV27 and TRBJ2-7; 8 bases are shared with TRBD2. The length of the CDR3 is 17 residues. Trimming removed 5 bases from V and 3 bases from J; junction bases left unmatched: 15. CDR1 and CDR2 (germline): MNHEY, SMNVEV (reference sequence). The CDR3 here is CASSPYAGSGSSYEQYF. DNA for the CDR3: TGTGCCAGCAGTCCCTACGCAGGGAGCGGGAGTAGCTACGAGCAGTACTTC.

The rearrangement links TRBV10-2 to TRBJ2-7, with TRBD2 matching over 8 bases. The CDR3 is 13 amino acids. Germline CDR1 is WSHSY and CDR2 is SAAADI. V gave up 5 bases and J gave up 9 bases; unmatched junction bases: 9. The CDR3 loop reads CASSSGGVGLQYF. For the CDR3, the DNA is TGCGCCAGCAGTTCCGGGGGGGTCGGGTTGCAGTACTTC.

J is TRBJ1-1 and V is TRBV4-2; the D is unclear. Germline values: CDR1 LGHNA, CDR2 YNFKEQ. The CDR3 contains 14 residues. Trimming removed 4 bases from V and 1 base from J, with 10 bases in between. The CDR3 region is CASSLNTKNTEAFF. The CDR3 region has the DNA TGTGCCAGCAGCCTAAACACAAAGAACACTGAAGCTTTCTTT.

The genes are TRBV3-1 (or the pseudogene TRBV3-2) and TRBJ1-5; TRBD1 matches at 9 bases. The CDR3 sequence is 16 residues long. The germline CDR1 and CDR2 sequences are LGHDT and YNNKEL (reference sequence). The J segment lost 6 bases and the V segment lost 4 bases, leaving 10 bases of the junction unmatched. The CDR3 region has the DNA TGTGCCAGCAGCCCGTCCGACAGGGGGTCGAGTCAGCCCCAGCATTTT. Encoded protein: CASSPSDRGSSQPQHF.

The V and J genes are TRBV5-1 and TRBJ2-7, with D perhaps TRBD1 (6 bases). The germline CDR1 and CDR2 sequences are SGHRS and YFSETQ. The CDR3 has 12 residues. V lost 3 bases and J 6 bases, leaving 10 bases between the germline ends. DNA of the CDR3: TGCGCCAGCAGCTCCAGGGGTGGCGAGCAGTACTTC. Protein: CASSSRGGEQYF. Full variable domain (outside the CDR3, taken from reference TRBV5-1 and TRBJ2-7): KAGVTQTPRYLIKTRGQQVTLSCSPISGHRSVSWYQQTPGQGLQFLFEYFSETQRNKGNFPGRFSGRQFSNSRSEMNVSTLELGDSALYLCASSSRGGEQYFGPGTRLTVT.

This clone was picked up a small number of times. The chain employs TRBV30 and TRBJ1-6; TRBD1 matches 9 bases. Germline V lookup: CDR1 GTSNPN, CDR2 SVGIG (reference sequence). V lost 5 bases and J lost 7; bases outside the gene matches: 9. The CDR3 sequence is 15 residues long. CDR3 nucleotides: TGTGCCTGGCGCCGGGGACAGGGTAGGAATTCACCCCTCCACTTT. Translating gives CAWRRGQGRNSPLHF.